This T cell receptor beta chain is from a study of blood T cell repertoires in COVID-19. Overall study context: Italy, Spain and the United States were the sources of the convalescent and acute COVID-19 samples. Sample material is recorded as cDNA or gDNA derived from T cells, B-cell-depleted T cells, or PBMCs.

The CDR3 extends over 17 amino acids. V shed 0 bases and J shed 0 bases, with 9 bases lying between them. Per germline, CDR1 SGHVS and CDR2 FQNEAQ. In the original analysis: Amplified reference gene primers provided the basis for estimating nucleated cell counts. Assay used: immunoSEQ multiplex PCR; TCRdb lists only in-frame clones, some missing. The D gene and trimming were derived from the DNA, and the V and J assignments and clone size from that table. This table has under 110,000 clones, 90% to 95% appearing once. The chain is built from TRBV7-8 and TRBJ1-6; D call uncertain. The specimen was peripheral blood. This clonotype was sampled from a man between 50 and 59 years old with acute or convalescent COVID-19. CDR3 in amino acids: CASSLAGGLSYNSPLHF. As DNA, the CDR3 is TGTGCCAGCAGCTTAGCCGGAGGCCTCTCCTATAATTCACCCCTCCACTTT.